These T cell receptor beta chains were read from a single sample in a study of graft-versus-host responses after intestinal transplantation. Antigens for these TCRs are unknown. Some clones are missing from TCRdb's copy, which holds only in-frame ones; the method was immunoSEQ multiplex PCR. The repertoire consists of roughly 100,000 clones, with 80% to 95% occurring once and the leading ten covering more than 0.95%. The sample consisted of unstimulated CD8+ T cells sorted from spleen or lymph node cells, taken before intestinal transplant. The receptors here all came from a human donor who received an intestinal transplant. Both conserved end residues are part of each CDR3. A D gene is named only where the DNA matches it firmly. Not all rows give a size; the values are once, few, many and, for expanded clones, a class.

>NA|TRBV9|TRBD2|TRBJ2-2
TGTGCCAGCAGACCCCCGGGAGGCACCGGGGAGCTGTTTTTT
CASRPPGGTGELFF
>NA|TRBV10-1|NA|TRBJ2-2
TGCGCCAGCAGTCGTTCAGGGAACACCGGGGAGCTGTTTTTT
CASSRSGNTGELFF
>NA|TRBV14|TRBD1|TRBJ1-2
TGTGCCAGCAGCCAAGAATCAGGGGGCTACTATGGCTACACCTTC
CASSQESGGYYGYTF
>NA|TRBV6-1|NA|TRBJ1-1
TGTGCCAGCGGTCCGTCAATCACTGAAGCTTTCTTT
CASGPSITEAFF
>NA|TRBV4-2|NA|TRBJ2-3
TGTGCCAGCAGCCAAAGGCGGGATAGCACAGATACGCAGTATTTT
CASSQRRDSTDTQYF
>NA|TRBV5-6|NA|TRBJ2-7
TGTGCCAGCAGCCATGAGGATTACGAGCAGTACTTC
CASSHEDYEQYF
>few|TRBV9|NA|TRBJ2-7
TGTGCCAGCAGTGGGGTGGGAGACCCCTACGAGCAGTACTTC
CASSGVGDPYEQYF
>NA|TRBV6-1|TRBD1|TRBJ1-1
TGTGCCAGCAGTGAATCCGGGACAGGGAACACTGAAGCTTTCTTT
CASSESGTGNTEAFF
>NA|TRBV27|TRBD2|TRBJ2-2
TGTGCCAGCAGTTTTAGTCTAGCGGGGGGGAACACCGGGGAGCTGTTTTTT
CASSFSLAGGNTGELFF
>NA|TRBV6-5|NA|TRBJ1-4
TGTGCCAGCAGTAACGGGGGGTTTGCTGAAAAACTGTTTTTT
CASSNGGFAEKLFF
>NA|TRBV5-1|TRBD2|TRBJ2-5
TGCGCCAGCAGCGGGAGAGCGGGGGGCCAAGAGACCCAGTACTTC
CASSGRAGGQETQYF
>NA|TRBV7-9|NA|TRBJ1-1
TGTGCCAGCAGCTTAAGCGCAGATGAAGCTTTCTTT
CASSLSADEAFF
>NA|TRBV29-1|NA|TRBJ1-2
TGCAGCGTTGAAGAGTTACAGCGCTATGGCTACACCTTC
CSVEELQRYGYTF
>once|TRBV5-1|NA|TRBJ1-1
TGCGCCAGCAGCTTATCACCTTTGAGTGTGGGTTATTTGGACACTGAAGCTTTCTTT
CASSLSPLSVGYLDTEAFF
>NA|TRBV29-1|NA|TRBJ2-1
TGCAGCGCTTTAGCCCAGACCTACAATGAGCAGTTCTTC
CSALAQTYNEQFF
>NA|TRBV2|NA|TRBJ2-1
TGTGCCAGCAGTGAACTGGGGGACTCCTACAATGAGCAGTTCTTC
CASSELGDSYNEQFF
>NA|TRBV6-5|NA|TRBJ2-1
TGTGCCAGCAGCATGGGGACAGAGCAGTTCTTC
CASSMGTEQFF
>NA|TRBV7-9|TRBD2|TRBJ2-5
TGTGCCAGCAGCCCCACTAGCGGGTTGTTTGGATTTAAAGAGACCCAGTACTTC
CASSPTSGLFGFKETQYF
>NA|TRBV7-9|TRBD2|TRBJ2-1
TGTGCCAGCAGCTCTACTAGCGGGGGGACCTACAATGAGCAGTTCTTC
CASSSTSGGTYNEQFF
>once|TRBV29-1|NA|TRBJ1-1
TGCAGCGTTGAAATGGGGGGATTAGGAGCTTTCTTT
CSVEMGGLGAFF
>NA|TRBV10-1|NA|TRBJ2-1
TGCGCCAGCAGTGAGGCGGGTGTCGGTGAGCAGTTCTTC
CASSEAGVGEQFF
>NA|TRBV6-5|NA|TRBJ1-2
TGTGCCATCCGGACAGTTTATGGCTACACCTTC
CAIRTVYGYTF
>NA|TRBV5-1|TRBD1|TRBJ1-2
TGCGCCAGCAGCTTTTTCCAGCGTCCCATCACAGGGGTGGATGGCTACACCTTC
CASSFFQRPITGVDGYTF
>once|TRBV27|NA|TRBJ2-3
TGTGCCAGCAGTACCTCCCCGCTGGGCACAGATACGCAGTATTTT
CASSTSPLGTDTQYF
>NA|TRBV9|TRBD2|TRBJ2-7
TGTGCCAGCAGCGTACAGGAGCGGGGGGTGGGTGAGCAGTACTTC
CASSVQERGVGEQYF
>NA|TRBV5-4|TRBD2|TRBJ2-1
TGTGCCAGCAGCTTATATCTTAGCGGGGGGTACGACAATGAGCAGTTCTTC
CASSLYLSGGYDNEQFF
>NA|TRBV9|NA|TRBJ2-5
TGTGCCAGCAGCGTAGATGGGGGCGGAGAGACCCAGTACTTC
CASSVDGGGETQYF
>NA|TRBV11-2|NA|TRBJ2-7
TGTGCCAGCAGCCTCGGCCGGGACACCACCTACGAGCAGTACTTC
CASSLGRDTTYEQYF
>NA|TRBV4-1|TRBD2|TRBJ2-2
TGCGCCAGCAGCCAAGAGTGGGTAGCGGGATCGTTGGGCGGGGAGCTGTTTTTT
CASSQEWVAGSLGGELFF
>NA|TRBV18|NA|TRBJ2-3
TGTGCCATTCTTAGCACAGATACGCAGTATTTT
CAILSTDTQYF
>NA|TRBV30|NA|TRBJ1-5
TGTGCCTGGAGCGGTGACGAGAGCTGGCCCCAGCATTTT
CAWSGDESWPQHF
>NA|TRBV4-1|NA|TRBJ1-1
TGCGCCAGCAGCCAGGGGAAGGGGTGGACTGAAGCTTTCTTT
CASSQGKGWTEAFF
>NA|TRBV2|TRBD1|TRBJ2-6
TGTGCCAGCAGTCGCAGGGGGCTTCTGTCTGGGGCCAACGTCCTGACTTTC
CASSRRGLLSGANVLTF
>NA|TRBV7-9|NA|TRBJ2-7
TGTGCCAGCAGCTTTGGACAGCTCTACGAGCAGTACTTC
CASSFGQLYEQYF
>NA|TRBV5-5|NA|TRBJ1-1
TGTGCCAGCAGCCCGAATTCCGGGACGACTGAAGCTTTCTTT
CASSPNSGTTEAFF
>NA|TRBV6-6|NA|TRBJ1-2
TGTGCCAGCAGTTACTCGCCGGAGGTATATGGCTACACCTTC
CASSYSPEVYGYTF
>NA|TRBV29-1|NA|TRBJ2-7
TGCAGCGTTACCTCGGACGGGTACGAGCAGTACTTC
CSVTSDGYEQYF
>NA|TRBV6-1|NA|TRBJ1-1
TGTGCCAGCAGTTTCGGAAGATTGAACACTGAAGCTTTCTTT
CASSFGRLNTEAFF
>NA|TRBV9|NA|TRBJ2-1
TGTGCCAGCAGCCGTCCCCCGGGGACCTCAGTCTTC
CASSRPPGTSVF
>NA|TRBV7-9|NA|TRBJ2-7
TGTGCCACGGCGGACAGTACGTCCTACGAGCAGTACTTC
CATADSTSYEQYF
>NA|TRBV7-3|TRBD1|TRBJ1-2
TGTGCCAGCAGCGCCGGGACAGACTATGGCTACACCTTC
CASSAGTDYGYTF
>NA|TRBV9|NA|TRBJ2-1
TGTGCCAGCAGCACCCAAAAAAGCTCCTACAATGAGCAGTTCTTC
CASSTQKSSYNEQFF
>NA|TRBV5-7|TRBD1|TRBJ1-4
TGTGCCAGCAGCCGGACAGGGGAAGGTTCGCGAGAAAAACTGTTTTTT
CASSRTGEGSREKLFF
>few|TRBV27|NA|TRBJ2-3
TGTGCCAGCACCCCGAGGGGGACAGTCATGGGAGGGACAGATACGCAGTATTTT
CASTPRGTVMGGTDTQYF
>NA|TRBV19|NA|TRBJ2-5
TGTGCCAGTAGGGGACTCGAAGGGACCCAGTACTTC
CASRGLEGTQYF